The clone carrying this T cell receptor (beta chain) was counted only a few times. The antigen is not known. CDR1 and CDR2 (germline): GTSNPN, SVGIG (reference sequence). The CDR3 totals 12 residues. Trimming cost V 5 bases and J 5 bases, with 12 bases left between them. This entry comes from a study of T-cell reconstitution after alpha-beta-depleted transplantation in children. Study-level findings and limits: Several hundred expanded graft clones reportedly gave rise to the alpha-beta T cells present about two months after transplant.

Library preparation (for TCRbeta) was performed with unique molecular identifiers. Each CDR3 protein gets one entry after TCRdb re-called the PCR reads with MiXCR. The sample records hundreds of thousands of distinct CDR3 sequences, roughly a tenth being singletons. This sequence was found in a child aged 2 to 15 with inherited bone marrow failure, due to receive a stem cell transplant. Sample: PBMCs, taken before TCRalphabeta/CD19-depleted stem cell transplant. The chain couples TRBV30 to TRBJ2-5; D is perhaps TRBD1 (6 bases). This chain's CDR3 is CAWGETGETQYF. CDR3 nucleotides: TGTGCCTGGGGGGAGACAGGCGAGACCCAGTACTTC.